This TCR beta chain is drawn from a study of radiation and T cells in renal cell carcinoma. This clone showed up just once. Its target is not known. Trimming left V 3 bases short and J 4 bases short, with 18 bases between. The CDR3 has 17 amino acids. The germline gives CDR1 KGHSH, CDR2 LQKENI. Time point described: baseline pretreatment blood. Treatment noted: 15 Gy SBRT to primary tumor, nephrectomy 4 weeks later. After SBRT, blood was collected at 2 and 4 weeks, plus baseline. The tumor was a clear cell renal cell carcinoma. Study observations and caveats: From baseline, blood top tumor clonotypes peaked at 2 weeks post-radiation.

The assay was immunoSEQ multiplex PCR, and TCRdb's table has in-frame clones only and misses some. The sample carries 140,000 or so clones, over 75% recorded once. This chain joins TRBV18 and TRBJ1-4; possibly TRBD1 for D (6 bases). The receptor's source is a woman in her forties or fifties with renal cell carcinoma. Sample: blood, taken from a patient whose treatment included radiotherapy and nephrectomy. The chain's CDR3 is CASSPTTMGASNEKLFF. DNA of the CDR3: TGTGCCAGCTCACCCACGACAATGGGGGCAAGTAATGAAAAACTGTTTTTT.